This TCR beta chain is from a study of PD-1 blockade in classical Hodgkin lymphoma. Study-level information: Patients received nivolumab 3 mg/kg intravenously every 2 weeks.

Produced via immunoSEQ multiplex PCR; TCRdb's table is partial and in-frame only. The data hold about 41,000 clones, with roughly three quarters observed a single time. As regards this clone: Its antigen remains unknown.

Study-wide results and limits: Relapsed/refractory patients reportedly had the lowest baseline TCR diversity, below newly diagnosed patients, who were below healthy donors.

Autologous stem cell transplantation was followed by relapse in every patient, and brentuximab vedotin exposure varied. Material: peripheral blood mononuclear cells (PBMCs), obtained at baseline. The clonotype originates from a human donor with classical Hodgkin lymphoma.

The CDR3 DNA is TGTGCCAGCAGTTACGGGGAAGGGAACTATGGCTACACCTTC. It yields the protein CASSYGEGNYGYTF. The genes are TRBV6-5 and TRBJ1-2; D not certain. Trimming left V 2 bases short and J 2 bases short, with 9 bases between. This CDR3 is built from 14 residues. CDR1 is MNHEY, CDR2 SVGAGI, per germline.